The 6 T cell receptor beta chains reported below all come from one sample, sequenced in a study of spatial heterogeneity in lung cancer. Study outcomes and limitations: Higher tumor mutation counts went along with higher counts of expanded intratumoral alpha and beta TCRs.

No antigen is known for these receptors. TCRdb re-analysed the 5' RACE reads in MiXCR, keeping a single row per CDR3 protein. The top ten hold roughly a quarter of the sample, which has about 28,000 distinct CDR3 sequences, around 6.9% seen once. Time point described: sample taken at primary tumor resection. The sequenced sample was lung tumor tissue, obtained at surgery. All receptors come from a male donor with early-stage non-small cell lung cancer.

This rearrangement joins TRBV28 to TRBJ1-4, with TRBD1 matching over 8 bases. CDR3 length equals 14 residues. Trimming removed 6 bases from V and 8 bases from J; junction bases left unmatched: 8. Germline CDR1 reads MDHEN; CDR2 reads SYDVKM. This chain's CDR3 is CASRLQGAGEKLFF. The CDR3 nucleotides read TGTGCCAGCAGACTCCAGGGGGCAGGGGAAAAACTGTTTTTT.

As for this clonotype: A much larger clonotype is one base distant, so this may be a read error. The V and J genes are TRBV6-5 and TRBJ2-3; 8 bases agree with TRBD1. CDR3 length equals 15 residues. Per germline, CDR1 MNHEY and CDR2 SVGAGI. CDR3 DNA: TGTGCCAGCAGTTACGCAGGGGGCATGTCAGATATGCAGTATTTT. Its protein is CASSYAGGMSDMQYF.

This clonotype was picked up a small number of times. This chain links TRBV29-1 with TRBJ1-2; 7 bases are shared with TRBD1. Trimming removed 3 bases from V and 4 bases from J; junction bases left unmatched: 8. The CDR3 runs to 14 residues. Looked up from germline, CDR1 is SQVTM and CDR2 is ANQGSEA. CDR3 residues: CSVDRDSNSYGYTF. The CDR3 nucleotides read TGCAGCGTTGACCGGGACAGTAACTCCTATGGCTACACCTTC.

Ten or more counts support this clonotype. This sequence joins TRBV7-8 and TRBJ2-4, with D unclear. V lost 5 bases and J lost 5, with 13 bases in between. The CDR3 length is 14 residues. Germline CDR1 and CDR2: SGHVS and FQNEAQ. The CDR3 is CASSRSMDQNIQYF. The CDR3 coding sequence is TGTGCCAGCAGCCGCAGCATGGACCAAAACATTCAGTACTTC.

The rearrangement uses TRBV7-8 and TRBJ2-7; D possibly corresponds to TRBD1 (5 bases). The CDR3 totals 13 residues. V lost 4 bases to trimming and J lost 4 bases, with 11 bases between them. CDR1 SGHVS and CDR2 FQNEAQ come from the germline V gene. The CDR3, as DNA: TGTGCCAGCAGCTCGACAGTCGTTTACGAGCAGTACTTC. Protein sequence: CASSSTVVYEQYF.

This clonotype has ten or more counts. The chain uses TRBV28 and TRBJ1-1; D is uncertain. Trimming left V 6 bases short and J 0 bases short, with 5 bases between. The length of the CDR3 is 12 residues. Germline assignment: CDR1 MDHEN and CDR2 SYDVKM. The CDR3 loop is CASRLMNTEAFF. In DNA, the CDR3 is TGTGCCAGCAGGCTTATGAACACTGAAGCTTTCTTT.